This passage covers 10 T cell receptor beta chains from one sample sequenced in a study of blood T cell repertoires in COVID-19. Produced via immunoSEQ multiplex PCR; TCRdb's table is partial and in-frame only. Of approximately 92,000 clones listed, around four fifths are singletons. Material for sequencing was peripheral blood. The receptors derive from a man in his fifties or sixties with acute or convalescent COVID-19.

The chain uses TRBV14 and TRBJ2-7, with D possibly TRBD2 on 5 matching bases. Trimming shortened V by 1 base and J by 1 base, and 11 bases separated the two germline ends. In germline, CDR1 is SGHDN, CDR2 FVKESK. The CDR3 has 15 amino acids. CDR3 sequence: CASSQGSSMSYEQYF. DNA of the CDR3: TGTGCCAGCAGCCAAGGGTCTAGCATGTCCTACGAGCAGTACTTC.

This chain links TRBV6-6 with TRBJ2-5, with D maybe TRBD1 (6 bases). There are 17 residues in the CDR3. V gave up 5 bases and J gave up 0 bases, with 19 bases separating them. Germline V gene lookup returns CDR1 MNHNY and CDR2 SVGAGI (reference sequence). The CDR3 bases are TGTGCCAGCAGTCCGCCACGACAGGTCTCCTACCAAGAGACCCAGTACTTC. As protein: CASSPPRQVSYQETQYF.

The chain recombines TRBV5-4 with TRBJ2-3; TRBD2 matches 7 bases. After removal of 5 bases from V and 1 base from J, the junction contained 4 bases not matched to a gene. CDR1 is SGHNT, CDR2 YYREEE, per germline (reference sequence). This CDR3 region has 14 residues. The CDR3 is CASRNGGGTDTQYF. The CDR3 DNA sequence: TGTGCCAGCAGGAATGGGGGGGGCACAGATACGCAGTATTTT.

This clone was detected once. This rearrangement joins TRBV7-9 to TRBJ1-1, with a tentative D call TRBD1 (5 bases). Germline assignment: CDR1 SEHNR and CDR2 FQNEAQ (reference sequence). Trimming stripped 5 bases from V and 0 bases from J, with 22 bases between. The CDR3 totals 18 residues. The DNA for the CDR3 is TGTGCCAGCAGCCCCCCTTCCCATTCCAGGGTCATGAACACTGAAGCTTTCTTT. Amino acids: CASSPPSHSRVMNTEAFF.

CDR3 sequence (DNA): TGTGCCAGCAGTGAAGGGCAGGGGGGCAATCAGCCCCAGCATTTT. Residues: CASSEGQGGNQPQHF. The chain links TRBV25-1 to TRBJ1-5, with 7 positions matching TRBD1. The V and J ends lost 2 bases and 2 bases, in that order; junction bases with no gene match: 3. Per the germline V gene, CDR1 is MGHDK and CDR2 is SYGVNS. The CDR3 totals 15 residues.

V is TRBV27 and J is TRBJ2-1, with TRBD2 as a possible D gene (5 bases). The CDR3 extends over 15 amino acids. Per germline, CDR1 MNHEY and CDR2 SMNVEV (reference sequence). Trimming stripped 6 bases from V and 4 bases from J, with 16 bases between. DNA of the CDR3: TGTGCCAGCAGAGGTAGGTCTAGCAGATACAATGAGCAGTTCTTC. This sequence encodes CASRGRSSRYNEQFF.

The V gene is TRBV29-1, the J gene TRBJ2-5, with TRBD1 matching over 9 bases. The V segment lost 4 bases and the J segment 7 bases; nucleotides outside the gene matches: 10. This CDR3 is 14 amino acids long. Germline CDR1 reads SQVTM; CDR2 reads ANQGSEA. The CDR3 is CSVGGTGSKTTQYF. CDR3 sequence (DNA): TGCAGCGTTGGCGGGACAGGGTCGAAGACGACCCAGTACTTC.

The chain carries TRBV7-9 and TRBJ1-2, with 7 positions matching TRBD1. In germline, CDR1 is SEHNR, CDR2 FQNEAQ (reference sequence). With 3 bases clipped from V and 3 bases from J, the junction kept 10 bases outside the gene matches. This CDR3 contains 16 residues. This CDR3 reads CASSFRGQALDYGYTF. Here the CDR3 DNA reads TGTGCCAGCAGCTTTCGCGGACAGGCCTTGGACTATGGCTACACCTTC.

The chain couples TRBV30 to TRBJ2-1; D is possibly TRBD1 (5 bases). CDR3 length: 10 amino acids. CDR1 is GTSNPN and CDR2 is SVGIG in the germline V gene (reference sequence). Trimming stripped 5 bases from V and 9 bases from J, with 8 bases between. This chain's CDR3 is CAWGQGEQFF. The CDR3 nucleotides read TGTGCCTGGGGCCAGGGTGAGCAGTTCTTC.

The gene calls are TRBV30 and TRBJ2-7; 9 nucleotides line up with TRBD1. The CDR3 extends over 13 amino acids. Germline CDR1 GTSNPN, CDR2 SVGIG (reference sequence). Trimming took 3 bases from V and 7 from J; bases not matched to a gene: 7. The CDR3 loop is CAWSLGQGGEQYF. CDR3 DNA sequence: TGTGCCTGGAGCCTGGGACAGGGTGGGGAGCAGTACTTC.